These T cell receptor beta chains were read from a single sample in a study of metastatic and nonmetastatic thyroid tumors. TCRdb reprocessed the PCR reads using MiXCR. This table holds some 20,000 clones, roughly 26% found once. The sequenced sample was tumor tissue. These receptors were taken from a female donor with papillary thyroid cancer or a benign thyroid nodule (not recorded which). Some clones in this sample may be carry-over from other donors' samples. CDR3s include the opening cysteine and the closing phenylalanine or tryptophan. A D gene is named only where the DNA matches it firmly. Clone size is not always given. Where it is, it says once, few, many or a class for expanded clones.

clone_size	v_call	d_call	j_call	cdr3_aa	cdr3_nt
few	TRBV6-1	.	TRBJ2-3	CASSIDRDTQYF	TGTGCCAGCAGTATTGACAGGGATACGCAGTATTTT
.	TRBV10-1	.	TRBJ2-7	CASSDRSYEQYF	TGCGCCAGCAGTGACAGGAGCTACGAGCAGTACTTC
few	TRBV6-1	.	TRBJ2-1	CASSEMGHSYNEQFF	TGTGCCAGCAGTGAAATGGGACACTCCTACAATGAGCAGTTCTTC
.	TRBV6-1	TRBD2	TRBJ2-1	CATQAGGPVNEQFF	TGTGCCACCCAGGCGGGGGGGCCAGTCAATGAGCAGTTCTTC
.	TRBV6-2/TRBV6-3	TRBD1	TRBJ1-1	CASRGTGGALAEAFF	TGTGCCAGCAGGGGGACAGGGGGCGCATTGGCTGAAGCTTTCTTT
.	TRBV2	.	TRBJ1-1	CASRQGEAFF	TGTGCCAGCAGACAGGGTGAAGCTTTCTTT
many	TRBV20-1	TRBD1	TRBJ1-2	CSAETGGSGYGYTF	TGCAGTGCGGAAACAGGGGGCTCAGGGTATGGCTACACCTTC
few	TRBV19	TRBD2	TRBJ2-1	CASSSGTSDYNEQFF	TGTGCCAGTAGTTCCGGGACTAGCGACTACAATGAGCAGTTCTTC
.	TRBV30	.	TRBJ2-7	CAWRAKYAYEQYF	TGTGCCTGGAGGGCCAAATACGCCTACGAGCAGTACTTC
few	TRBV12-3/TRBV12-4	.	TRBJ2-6	CASSFEGYWGTGDSVANVLTF	TGTGCCAGCAGTTTCGAGGGGTATTGGGGGACTGGGGACTCTGTGGCCAACGTCCTGACTTTC
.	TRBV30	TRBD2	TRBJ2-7	CAWSPGTSGAPYEQYF	TGTGCCTGGAGTCCCGGGACTAGCGGGGCACCCTACGAGCAGTACTTC
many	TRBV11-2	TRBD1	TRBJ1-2	CASSTGTGNYGYTF	TGTGCCAGCAGCACCGGGACAGGGAACTATGGCTACACCTTC
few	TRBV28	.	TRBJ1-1	CASSRGHGSQNTEAFF	TGTGCCAGCAGTCGCGGACATGGTTCGCAGAACACTGAAGCTTTCTTT
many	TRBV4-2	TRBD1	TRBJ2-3	CASSLTGAATYTDTQYF	TGTGCCAGCAGCCTGACAGGGGCCGCCACCTACACAGATACGCAGTATTTT
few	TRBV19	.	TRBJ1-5	CASSTRVSNQPQHF	TGTGCCAGTAGTACCAGGGTGAGCAATCAGCCCCAACATTTT
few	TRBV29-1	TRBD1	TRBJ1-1	CSVAQGAHTEAFF	TGCAGCGTTGCACAGGGGGCTCATACTGAAGCTTTCTTT
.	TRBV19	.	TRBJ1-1	CASSASGRYTEAFF	TGTGCCAGTAGTGCCTCGGGACGGTACACTGAAGCTTTCTTT
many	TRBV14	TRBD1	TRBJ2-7	CASSHRQGSYEQYF	TGTGCCAGCAGCCATCGACAGGGATCCTACGAGCAGTACTTC
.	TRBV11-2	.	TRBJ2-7	CASSYRDMWGLRF	TGTGCCAGCAGCTACCGGGACATGTGGGGACTCAGATTC
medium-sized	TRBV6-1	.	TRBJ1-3	CASEKGEFSGNTIYF	TGTGCCAGCGAAAAGGGGGAGTTCTCTGGAAACACCATATATTTT
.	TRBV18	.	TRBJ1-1	CASSLATGNTEAFF	TGTGCCAGCTCGCTGGCGACGGGGAACACTGAAGCTTTCTTT
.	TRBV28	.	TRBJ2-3	CASSLSTGEADTQYF	TGTGCCAGCAGTTTATCCACAGGGGAGGCAGATACGCAGTATTTT
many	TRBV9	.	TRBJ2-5	CASSVSFQETQYF	TGTGCCAGCAGCGTGAGCTTCCAAGAGACCCAGTACTTC
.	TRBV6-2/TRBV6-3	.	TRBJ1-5	CASRPDSGNYPQHF	TGTGCCAGCAGACCCGACAGCGGCAATTATCCCCAGCATTTT
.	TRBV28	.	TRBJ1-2	CASVLSLPDYGYTF	TGTGCCAGCGTTCTGTCCTTGCCAGACTATGGCTACACCTTC
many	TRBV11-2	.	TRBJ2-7	CASSLDRGTGEGTYEQYF	TGTGCCAGCAGCTTAGATCGGGGGACGGGAGAAGGGACCTACGAGCAGTACTTC
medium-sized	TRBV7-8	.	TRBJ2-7	CASSLGGGTAYEQYF	TGTGCCAGCAGCCTAGGTGGAGGAACCGCGTACGAGCAGTACTTC
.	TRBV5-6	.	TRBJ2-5	CASSFRAGAGRTQYF	TGTGCCAGCAGCTTTCGGGCGGGTGCGGGGAGGACCCAGTACTTC
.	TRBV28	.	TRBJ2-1	CASSWASWSFQQFF	TGTGCCAGCAGTTGGGCTAGCTGGAGTTTTCAGCAGTTCTTC
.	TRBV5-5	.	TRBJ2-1	CASSLLGKSYNEQFF	TGTGCCAGCAGCTTGTTGGGGAAGTCCTACAATGAGCAGTTCTTC
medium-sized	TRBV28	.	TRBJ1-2	CASSPTIRSYGYTF	TGTGCCAGCAGTCCTACCATTCGATCTTATGGCTACACCTTC
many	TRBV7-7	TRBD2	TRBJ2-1	CASSRGLAGGDNEQFF	TGTGCTAGCAGCCGGGGACTAGCGGGAGGCGACAATGAGCAGTTCTTC
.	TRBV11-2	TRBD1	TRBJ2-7	CASSPGGVPSSYEQYF	TGTGCCAGCAGCCCAGGGGGAGTGCCGAGCTCCTACGAGCAGTACTTC
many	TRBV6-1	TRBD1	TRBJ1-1	CASSVGQGLDTEAFF	TGTGCCAGCAGTGTGGGACAGGGTCTTGACACTGAAGCTTTCTTT
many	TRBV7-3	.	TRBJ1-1	CASSSGQNTEAFF	TGTGCCAGCAGCTCGGGACAGAACACTGAAGCTTTCTTT
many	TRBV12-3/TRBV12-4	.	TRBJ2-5	CASSLRGGSQETQYF	TGTGCCAGCAGCTTAAGGGGGGGCAGCCAAGAGACCCAGTACTTC
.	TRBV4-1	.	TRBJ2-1	CASRRILGLPSDEQFF	TGCGCCAGCAGGCGAATACTAGGCCTCCCGTCGGATGAGCAGTTCTTC
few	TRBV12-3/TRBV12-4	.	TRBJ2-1	CASTPDPYNEQFF	TGTGCCAGCACTCCGGACCCCTACAATGAGCAGTTCTTC
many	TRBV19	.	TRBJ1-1	CAISRVGSGNTEAFF	TGTGCCATCTCTAGGGTCGGGAGTGGAAACACTGAAGCTTTCTTT
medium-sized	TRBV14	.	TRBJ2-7	CASSQRDAYEQYF	TGTGCCAGCAGCCAACGGGATGCCTACGAGCAGTACTTC
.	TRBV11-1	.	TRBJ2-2	CASTTSLGLAHNTGELFF	TGTGCCAGCACTACCTCACTGGGGCTAGCGCATAACACCGGGGAGCTGTTTTTT
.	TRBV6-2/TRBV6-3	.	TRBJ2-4	CAISYSQINDIQYF	TGTGCCATCAGTTACAGTCAGATCAACGACATTCAGTACTTC
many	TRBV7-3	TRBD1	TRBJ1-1	CASSLLPGQGREAFF	TGTGCCAGCAGCTTACTCCCTGGACAGGGGCGAGAAGCTTTCTTT
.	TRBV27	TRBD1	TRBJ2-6	CATQLQGYGANVLTF	TGTGCCACCCAGCTACAGGGGTATGGGGCCAACGTCCTGACTTTC
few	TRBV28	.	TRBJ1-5	CASILAGALNQPQHF	TGTGCCAGCATCTTAGCAGGGGCCCTCAATCAGCCCCAGCATTTT
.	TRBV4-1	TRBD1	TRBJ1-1	CASGRGTVNTEAFF	TGCGCCAGTGGGAGGGGGACAGTGAACACTGAAGCTTTCTTT
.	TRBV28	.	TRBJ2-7	CAISTPGKWEYF	TGTGCCATCAGCACCCCGGGGAAGTGGGAGTACTTC
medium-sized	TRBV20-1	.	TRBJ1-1	CSARDHGGRKGNTEAFF	TGCAGTGCTAGAGATCACGGCGGGCGTAAGGGGAACACTGAAGCTTTCTTT
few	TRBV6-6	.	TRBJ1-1	CASITSQWLGLKAFF	TGTGCCAGCATTACCTCACAGTGGCTCGGTTTGAAAGCTTTCTTT
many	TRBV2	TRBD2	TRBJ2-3	CASLSGTRMDTQYF	TGTGCCAGCCTCTCTGGGACTAGAATGGATACGCAGTATTTT
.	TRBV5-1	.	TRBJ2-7	CASRTTGGLAGEREQYF	TGCGCCAGCAGAACCACAGGGGGCCTAGCGGGAGAACGGGAGCAGTACTTC
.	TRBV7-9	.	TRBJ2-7	CASSPPLTDYEQYF	TGCGCCAGCAGCCCCCCCTTGACGGATTACGAGCAGTACTTC